This paragraph covers one TCR beta chain sequence. This specimen comes from a study of blood T cell repertoires in COVID-19. The repertoire was sequenced with immunoSEQ multiplex PCR; TCRdb's copy has only in-frame clones and lacks some. The sample lists 150,000 to 200,000 clones; about 80% were seen once. CDR3 length equals 13 residues. The V and J ends lost 6 bases and 6 bases respectively, with 15 bases between them. The sequence was collected from a woman aged 50 to 65 with active or convalescent COVID-19. The sequenced sample was peripheral blood. V gene TRBV12-3 or TRBV12-4 combines with J gene TRBJ2-7, with TRBD1 as a possible D gene (5 bases). CDR3 bases: TGTGCCAGCAGGCTCAGGGATGTCGGCGAGCAGTACTTC. It specifies CASRLRDVGEQYF.